These T cell receptor beta chains were read from a single sample in a study of T cells in Graves' hyperthyroidism and ophthalmopathy. Each CDR3 protein is one row after TCRdb ran MiXCR on the multiplex PCR reads. The sample lists hundreds of thousands of distinct CDR3 sequences, roughly 14% occurring once. The sequencing input was blood. These receptors originate from a woman aged 45-59 years with Graves' ophthalmopathy. CDR3s include the opening cysteine and the closing phenylalanine or tryptophan. A D gene is named only where the DNA matches it firmly. Expanded clones are given a class, and other clones once, few, many or no size at all.

15,TRBJ2-1,TRBV7-2,NA,many,CASSQGSLPNNEQFF,TGTGCCAGCAGCCAAGGGAGTCTACCGAACAATGAGCAGTTCTTC
11,TRBJ2-7,TRBV2,NA,NA,CASSGVNEQYF,TGTGCCAGCAGTGGAGTCAATGAGCAGTACTTC
15,TRBJ2-1,TRBV6-1,TRBD2,NA,CASRPQTSGSAEQFF,TGTGCCAGCAGACCCCAGACTAGCGGGAGTGCTGAGCAGTTCTTC
16,TRBJ2-5,TRBV7-3,TRBD2,many,CASSEKGLAVQETQYF,TGTGCCAGCTCCGAAAAAGGACTAGCGGTACAAGAGACCCAGTACTTC
14,TRBJ2-1,TRBV6-1,NA,NA,CASNLAGIQNEQFF,TGTGCCAGCAACCTTGCGGGAATACAGAATGAGCAGTTCTTC
17,TRBJ1-1,TRBV6-1,NA,few,CASSRGGGGAKNTEAFF,TGTGCCAGCAGCCGCGGTGGGGGAGGGGCCAAGAACACTGAAGCTTTCTTT
14,TRBJ2-1,TRBV18,TRBD2,NA,CASSSGTRNDEQFF,TGTGCCAGCTCTTCCGGGACTAGGAATGATGAGCAGTTCTTC
12,TRBJ2-2,TRBV27,NA,many,CASSFLKGELFF,TGTGCCAGCAGTTTTTTAAAGGGGGAGCTGTTTTTT
16,TRBJ1-4,TRBV7-6,NA,few,CASSVQEWEANEKLFF,TGTGCCAGCAGCGTCCAGGAGTGGGAGGCGAATGAAAAACTGTTTTTT
14,TRBJ2-7,TRBV5-1,NA,many,CASSLGPIRGEQYF,TGCGCCAGCAGCCTCGGTCCGATTCGGGGCGAGCAGTACTTC
18,TRBJ1-5,TRBV7-6,NA,few,CASSLGPNVGLSNQPQHF,TGTGCCAGCAGCTTAGGCCCCAATGTTGGACTTAGCAATCAGCCCCAGCATTTT
17,TRBJ2-1,TRBV20-1,TRBD2,few,CSAPPRPGGGSYNEQFF,TGCAGTGCTCCTCCTCGCCCCGGGGGGGGCTCCTACAATGAGCAGTTCTTC
15,TRBJ1-5,TRBV5-1,TRBD1,many,CASRKTGGLNQPQHF,TGCGCCAGCAGGAAGACAGGGGGACTCAATCAGCCCCAGCATTTT
16,TRBJ2-4,TRBV28,TRBD2,NA,CASSILAELAKNIQNF,TGTGCCAGCAGTATACTAGCGGAGCTAGCCAAAAACATTCAGAACTTC
15,TRBJ1-5,TRBV7-2,NA,many,CASSLDGNSNQPQHF,TGTGCCAGCAGCTTAGACGGGAATAGCAATCAGCCCCAGCATTTT
13,TRBJ2-1,TRBV18,TRBD2,many,CASSQERESEQFF,TGTGCCAGCTCACAGGAGCGGGAGTCTGAGCAGTTCTTC
13,TRBJ2-5,TRBV29-1,TRBD2,NA,CSVERRELLFRDF,TGCAGCGTTGAGCGGCGGGAGTTGTTGTTTAGGGACTTC
15,TRBJ2-3,TRBV5-1,NA,few,CASSPGDASTDTQYF,TGCGCCAGCAGCCCCGGAGACGCCTCCACAGATACGCAGTATTTT
15,TRBJ2-5,TRBV28,TRBD2,many,CASSLGGSDQETQYF,TGTGCCAGCAGTTTAGGCGGGAGCGACCAAGAGACCCAGTACTTC
12,TRBJ1-2,TRBV7-2,NA,many,CASSLALNGYTF,TGTGCCAGCAGCTTAGCGCTCAATGGCTACACCTTC
17,TRBJ2-6,TRBV4-2,NA,NA,CASTPTRQHSGANVLTF,TGTGCCAGCACCCCAACGAGGCAGCACTCTGGGGCCAACGTCCTGACTTTC
17,TRBJ2-7,TRBV6-9,NA,NA,CASSYFAQDWASYEQYF,TGTGCCAGCAGTTACTTCGCTCAGGACTGGGCGTCCTACGAGCAGTACTTC
16,TRBJ2-1,TRBV20-1,NA,NA,CSASPGTPGSYNEQFF,TGCAGTGCTAGCCCAGGGACCCCCGGTTCCTACAATGAGCAGTTCTTC
15,TRBJ2-1,TRBV6-1,NA,many,CASMVSRVTYNEQFF,TGTGCCAGCATGGTTTCCAGGGTGACCTACAATGAGCAGTTCTTC
11,TRBJ2-7,TRBV2,NA,few,CASSTRDEQYF,TGTGCCAGCAGTACCCGGGATGAGCAGTACTTC
14,TRBJ1-2,TRBV6-5,TRBD1,few,CASSYSGQSYGYTF,TGTGCCAGCAGTTACTCGGGACAGTCCTATGGCTACACCTTC
19,TRBJ2-1,TRBV27,TRBD2,many,CASSPSSRLAGTHYNEQFF,TGTGCCAGCAGTCCCTCATCCCGACTAGCGGGCACCCACTACAATGAGCAGTTCTTC
11,TRBJ1-1,TRBV27,TRBD1,many,CASRIQGEAFF,TGTGCCAGCAGAATACAGGGGGAAGCTTTCTTT
16,TRBJ2-1,TRBV19,TRBD2,many,CASSIMGAGALGEQFF,TGTGCCAGTAGTATAATGGGAGCGGGAGCTCTAGGTGAGCAGTTCTTC